Listed below are T cell receptor beta chains from one sample, sequenced in a study of blood T cell repertoires in COVID-19. TCRdb's copy holds only in-frame clones and misses some; the assay was immunoSEQ multiplex PCR. The data contain approximately 200,000 clones, around 77% of them seen just once; the ten biggest clones take up 15% to 20%. Source material: peripheral blood. The receptor set was obtained from a man aged 55 to 70 with active or convalescent COVID-19. Both conserved end residues are part of each CDR3. A D gene is named only where the DNA matches it firmly. Where a row states a size, it is once, few, many or the class of an expanded clone; other rows omit it.

v_call	d_call	j_call	clone_size	cdr3_aa	cdr3_nt
TRBV19	TRBD2	TRBJ2-1	few	CASTPGGASSYNEQFF	TGTGCCAGTACCCCGGGGGGTGCTAGCTCCTACAATGAGCAGTTCTTC
TRBV7-3	TRBD2	TRBJ2-1	few	CASSLGLAGDEQFF	TGTGCCAGCAGCCTGGGACTAGCGGGAGACGAGCAGTTCTTC
TRBV7-7	TRBD1	TRBJ2-5	-	CASSSQGEETQYF	TGTGCCAGCAGCTCACAGGGGGAGGAGACCCAGTACTTC
TRBV2	-	TRBJ1-6	-	CASSQTGAYNSPLHF	TGTGCCAGCAGTCAAACCGGGGCCTATAATTCACCCCTCCACTTT
TRBV27	-	TRBJ2-7	-	CASSLIAGRDYEQYF	TGTGCCAGCAGTTTAATCGCAGGTCGGGACTACGAGCAGTACTTC
TRBV7-6	-	TRBJ1-1	few	CASSLPGGEAFF	TGTGCCAGCAGCTTACCCGGGGGGGAAGCTTTCTTT
TRBV3-1/TRBV3-2	TRBD1	TRBJ2-5	-	CASRDREETQYF	TGTGCCAGCCGGGACAGGGAAGAGACCCAGTACTTC
TRBV19	-	TRBJ1-2	-	CASSIEEANYGYTF	TGTGCCAGTAGTATAGAAGAGGCTAACTATGGCTACACCTTC
TRBV6-5	-	TRBJ1-5	-	CASSREGGYGTQHF	TGTGCCAGCAGCCGCGAGGGGGGGTACGGGACCCAGCATTTT